This entry lists 13 T cell receptor beta chains sequenced from one sample in a study of blood T cell repertoires in COVID-19. The table came from immunoSEQ multiplex PCR; TCRdb's copy has only in-frame clones and leaves some out. The sample contains around 300,000 clones, approximately 85% of which appear only once. Source material: peripheral blood. Receptors originate from a woman in her 70s with acute or convalescent COVID-19.

The chain couples TRBV3-1 (or the pseudogene TRBV3-2) to TRBJ2-3; maybe TRBD2 (6 bases). CDR1 is LGHDT and CDR2 is YNNKEL in the germline V gene (reference sequence). There are 16 residues in the CDR3. Trimming left V 4 bases short and J 1 base short, with 15 bases between. This CDR3 is CASSPARPSGTDTQYF. The CDR3 DNA sequence: TGTGCCAGCAGCCCAGCACGTCCTAGCGGCACAGATACGCAGTATTTT.

V is TRBV7-6 and J is TRBJ2-3; D is uncertain. The germline gives CDR1 SGHVS, CDR2 FNYEAQ. There are 15 residues in the CDR3. V lost 0 bases to trimming and J lost 6 bases, with 13 bases between them. This CDR3 reads CASSLAGVHQDTQYF. Written as DNA, the CDR3 is TGTGCCAGCAGCTTAGCGGGCGTTCATCAGGATACGCAGTATTTT.

The chain combines TRBV7-9 with TRBJ1-6; 8 bases agree with TRBD1. CDR1 is SEHNR, CDR2 FQNEAQ, per germline (reference sequence). The CDR3 has 15 residues. The trim removed 0 bases at V and 9 bases at J, leaving 4 bases unmatched. The chain's CDR3 is CASSLAQGAASPLHF. CDR3 bases: TGTGCCAGCAGCTTAGCGCAGGGGGCGGCTTCACCCCTCCACTTT.

The rearrangement uses TRBV15 and TRBJ1-2; 9 nucleotides match TRBD1. The trim removed 5 bases at V and 5 bases at J, leaving 12 bases unmatched. The CDR3 length is 16 residues. Germline CDR1 reads LNHNV; CDR2 reads YYDKDF (reference sequence). This chain's CDR3 is CATSGWRQGVGYGYTF. CDR3 bases: TGTGCCACCAGCGGCTGGAGACAGGGGGTGGGATATGGCTACACCTTC.

CDR3 loop: CASADRGGSSPLHF. CDR3 DNA: TGTGCCAGCGCGGACAGGGGTGGAAGCTCACCCCTCCACTTT. The J gene is TRBJ1-6, the V gene TRBV2, with 9 nucleotides matching TRBD1. The germline gives CDR1 SNHLY, CDR2 FYNNEI. The V segment lost 8 bases and the J segment 10 bases; nucleotides outside the gene matches: 9. The CDR3 has 14 amino acids.

The rearrangement joins TRBV11-1 to TRBJ1-4; D call uncertain. Germline CDR1 SGHAT, CDR2 FQDESV (reference sequence). Trimming cost V 5 bases and J 0 bases, with 10 bases left between them. The CDR3 has 15 residues. CDR3 region: CASSASGATNEKLFF. CDR3 DNA sequence: TGTGCCAGCAGCGCCTCGGGTGCAACTAATGAAAAACTGTTTTTT. Filled out from reference TRBV11-1 and TRBJ1-4, the complete variable domain reads EAEVAQSPRYKITEKSQAVAFWCDPISGHATLYWYRQILGQGPELLVQFQDESVVDDSQLPKDRFSAERLKGVDSTLKIQPAELGDSAMYLCASSASGATNEKLFFGSGTQLSVL.

The count of this clone is one. The chain has TRBV5-8 and TRBJ2-2, with TRBD2 matching 10 bases. Germline V gene lookup returns CDR1 SGHTS and CDR2 YDEGEE. Trimming at V came to 5 bases and at J to 2 bases, leaving 6 bases not matched to a gene. The CDR3 runs to 16 residues. The CDR3 protein is CASRWTSGLNTGELFF. CDR3 nucleotides: TGTGCCAGCAGATGGACTAGCGGACTAAACACCGGGGAGCTGTTTTTT.

This clone was counted between two and nine times. This chain uses TRBV27 with TRBJ1-6; D unresolved. Germline V gene data show CDR1 as MNHEY and CDR2 as SMNVEV (reference sequence). CDR3 size: 16 residues. The V end lost 5 bases, the J end lost 0 bases, and 11 bases lay between the germline ends. CDR3 region: CASSTTSFSYNSPLHF. In DNA form, the CDR3 reads TGTGCCAGCAGTACTACTTCCTTCTCCTATAATTCACCCCTCCACTTT.

In DNA, the CDR3 is TGTGCCAGCAGTGAGGGGGGGCTGAAGACTGAGCAGTTCTTC. This codes for CASSEGGLKTEQFF. This chain uses TRBV6-4 with TRBJ2-1, with D maybe TRBD2 (7 bases). Germline assignment: CDR1 MRHNA and CDR2 SNTAGT. CDR3 length equals 14 residues. Trimming removed 3 bases from V and 9 bases from J, with 15 bases in between.

The chain employs TRBV7-2 and TRBJ2-3, with TRBD1 identical over 10 bases. The CDR3 loop spans 18 amino acids. Trimming cost V 1 base and J 1 base; bases outside gene matches: 8. Germline CDR1 is SGHTA and CDR2 is FQGNSA. This CDR3 reads CASSLGLVGTGGTDTQYF. DNA of the CDR3: TGTGCCAGCAGCTTAGGGTTGGTTGGGACAGGGGGCACAGATACGCAGTATTTT. The whole variable domain, remainder taken from reference TRBV7-2 and TRBJ2-3, is GAGVSQSPSNKVTEKGKDVELRCDPISGHTALYWYRQSLGQGLEFLIYFQGNSAPDKSGLPSDRFSAERTGGSVSTLTIQRTQQEDSAVYLCASSLGLVGTGGTDTQYFGPGTRLTVL.

The CDR3 loop reads CASSELGASPLHF. DNA of the CDR3: TGTGCCAGCAGTGAGCTGGGGGCGTCACCCCTCCACTTT. The chain couples TRBV6-1 to TRBJ1-6, with D possibly being TRBD1 (6 bases). The germline V gene encodes CDR1 MNHNS and CDR2 SASEGT. The CDR3 is 13 amino acids. Between the trimmed V and J ends, which lost 3 bases and 10 bases, there was a span of 10 bases.

This clone was seen only a few times. This CDR3 is CASSPQRDTEAFF. CDR3 coding DNA: TGTGCCAGCTCACCACAACGGGACACTGAAGCTTTCTTT. The chain uses TRBV18 and TRBJ1-1; D is undetermined. CDR1 KGHSH and CDR2 LQKENI come from the germline V gene. The CDR3 totals 13 residues. V dropped 1 base and J dropped 3 bases, with 6 bases sitting between them. Full variable domain (missing parts from reference TRBV18 and TRBJ1-1): NAGVMQNPRHLVRRRGQEARLRCSPMKGHSHVYWYRQLPEEGLKFMVYLQKENIIDESGMPKERFSAEFPKEGPSILRIQQVVRGDSAAYFCASSPQRDTEAFFGQGTRLTVV.

In regard to this clone: At the DNA level, this CDR3 is encoded by other sequences in the same sample as well. J is TRBJ1-5 and V is TRBV18, with TRBD1 matching 7 bases. Losses at the gene ends were 2 bases for V and 6 bases for J; bases not matched to a gene: 4. The CDR3 has 14 residues. CDR1 is KGHSH and CDR2 is LQKENI in the germline V gene. CDR3 bases: TGTGCCAGCTCACCAACAGGGGCCATTCAGCCCCAGCATTTT. Protein sequence: CASSPTGAIQPQHF.